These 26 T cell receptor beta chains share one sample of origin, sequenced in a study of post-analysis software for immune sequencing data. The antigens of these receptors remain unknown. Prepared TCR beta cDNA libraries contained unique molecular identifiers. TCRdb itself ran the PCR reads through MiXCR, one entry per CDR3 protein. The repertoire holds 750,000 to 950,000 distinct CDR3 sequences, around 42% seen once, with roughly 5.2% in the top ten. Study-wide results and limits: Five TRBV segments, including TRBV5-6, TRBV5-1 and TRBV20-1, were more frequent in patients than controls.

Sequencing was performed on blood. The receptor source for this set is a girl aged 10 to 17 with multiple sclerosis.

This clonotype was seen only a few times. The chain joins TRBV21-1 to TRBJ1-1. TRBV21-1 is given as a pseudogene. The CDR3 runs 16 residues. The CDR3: CASSKERKCGNTEAFF. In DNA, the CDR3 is TGTGCCAGCAGCAAAGAGAGGAAGTGTGGGAACACTGAAGCTTTCTTT.

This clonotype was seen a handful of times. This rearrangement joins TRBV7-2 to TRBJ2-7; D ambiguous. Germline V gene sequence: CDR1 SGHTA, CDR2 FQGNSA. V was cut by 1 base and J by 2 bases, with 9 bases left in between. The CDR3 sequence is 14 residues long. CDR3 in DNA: TGTGCCAGCAGCTTAGGCGCCCAAGCCTACGAGCAGTACTTC. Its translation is CASSLGAQAYEQYF.

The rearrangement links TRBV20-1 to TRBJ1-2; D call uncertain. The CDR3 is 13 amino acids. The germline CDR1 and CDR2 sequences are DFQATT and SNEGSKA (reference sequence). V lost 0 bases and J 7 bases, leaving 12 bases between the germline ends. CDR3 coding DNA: TGCAGTGCTAGAGATCCAAGAGGGATTGGCTACACCTTC. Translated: CSARDPRGIGYTF.

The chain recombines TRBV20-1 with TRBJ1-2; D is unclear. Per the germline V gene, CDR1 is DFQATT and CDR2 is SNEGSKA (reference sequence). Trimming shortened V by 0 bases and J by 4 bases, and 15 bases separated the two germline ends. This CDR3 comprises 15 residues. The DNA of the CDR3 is TGCAGTGCTAGAGATGAGGCCAGGACCACCTATGGCTACACCTTC. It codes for CSARDEARTTYGYTF.

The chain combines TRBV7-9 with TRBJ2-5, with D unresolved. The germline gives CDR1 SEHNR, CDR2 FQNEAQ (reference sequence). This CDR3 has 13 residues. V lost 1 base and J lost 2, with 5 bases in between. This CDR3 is CASSLDPQETQYF. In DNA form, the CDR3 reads TGTGCCAGCAGCTTAGACCCACAAGAGACCCAGTACTTC.

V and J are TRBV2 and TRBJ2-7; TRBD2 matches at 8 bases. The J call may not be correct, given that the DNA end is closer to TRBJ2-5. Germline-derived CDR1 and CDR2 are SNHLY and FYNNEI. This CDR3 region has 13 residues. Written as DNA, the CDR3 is TGTGCCAGGAGGACTAGCCCCCAAGAGACCCAGTACTTC. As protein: CARRTSPQETQYF.

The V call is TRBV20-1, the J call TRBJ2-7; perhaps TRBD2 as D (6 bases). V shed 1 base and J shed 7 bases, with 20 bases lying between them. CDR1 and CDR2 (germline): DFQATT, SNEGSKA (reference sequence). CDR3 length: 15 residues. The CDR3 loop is CSARALGVAVWEQYF. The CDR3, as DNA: TGCAGTGCTAGAGCCCTTGGGGTAGCGGTATGGGAGCAGTACTTC.

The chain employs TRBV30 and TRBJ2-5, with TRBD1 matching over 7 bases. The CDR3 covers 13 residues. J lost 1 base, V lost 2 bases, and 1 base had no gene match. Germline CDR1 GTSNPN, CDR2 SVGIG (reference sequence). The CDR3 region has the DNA TGTGCCTGGAGTAGGGACAGCCAAGAGACCCAGTACTTC. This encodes CAWSRDSQETQYF.

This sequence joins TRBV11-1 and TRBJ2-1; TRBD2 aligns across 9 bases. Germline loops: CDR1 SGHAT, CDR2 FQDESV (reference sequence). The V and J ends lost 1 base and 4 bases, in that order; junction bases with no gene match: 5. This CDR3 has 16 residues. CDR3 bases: TGTGCCAGCAGCTTAGAGGCGGCGGGAGGGTACAATGAGCAGTTCTTC. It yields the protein CASSLEAAGGYNEQFF.

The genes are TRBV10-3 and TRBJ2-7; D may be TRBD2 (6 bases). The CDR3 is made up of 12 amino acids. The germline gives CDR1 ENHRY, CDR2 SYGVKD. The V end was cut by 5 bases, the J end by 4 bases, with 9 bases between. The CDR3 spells CAISKAGYEQYF. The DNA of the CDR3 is TGTGCCATCAGTAAGGCGGGATACGAGCAGTACTTC.

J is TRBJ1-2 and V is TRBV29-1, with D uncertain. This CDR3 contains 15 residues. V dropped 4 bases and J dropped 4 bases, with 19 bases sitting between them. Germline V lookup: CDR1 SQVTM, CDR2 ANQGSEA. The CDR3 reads CSVGATGEAAYGYTF. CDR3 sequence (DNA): TGCAGCGTTGGGGCGACCGGCGAAGCTGCCTATGGCTACACCTTC.

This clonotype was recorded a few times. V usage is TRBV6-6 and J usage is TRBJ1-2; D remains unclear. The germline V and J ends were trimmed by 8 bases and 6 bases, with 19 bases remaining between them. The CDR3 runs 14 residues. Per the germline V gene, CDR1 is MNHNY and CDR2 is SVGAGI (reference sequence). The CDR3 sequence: CASSLSAAVNGYTF. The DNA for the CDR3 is TGTGCCAGCTCCCTCTCGGCGGCTGTGAATGGCTACACCTTC.

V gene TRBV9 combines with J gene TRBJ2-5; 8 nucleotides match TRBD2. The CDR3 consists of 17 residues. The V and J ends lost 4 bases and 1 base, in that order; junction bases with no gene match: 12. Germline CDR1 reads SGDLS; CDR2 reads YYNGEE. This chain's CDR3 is CASSLVPSGSSQETQYF. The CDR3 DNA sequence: TGTGCCAGCAGCCTAGTTCCCAGCGGGAGTAGCCAAGAGACCCAGTACTTC.

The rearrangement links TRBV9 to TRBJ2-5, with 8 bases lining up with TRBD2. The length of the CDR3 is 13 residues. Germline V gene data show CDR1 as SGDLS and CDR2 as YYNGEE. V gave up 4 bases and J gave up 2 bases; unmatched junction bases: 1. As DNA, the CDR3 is TGTGCCAGCAGCACTAGCGGTCAAGAGACCCAGTACTTC. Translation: CASSTSGQETQYF.

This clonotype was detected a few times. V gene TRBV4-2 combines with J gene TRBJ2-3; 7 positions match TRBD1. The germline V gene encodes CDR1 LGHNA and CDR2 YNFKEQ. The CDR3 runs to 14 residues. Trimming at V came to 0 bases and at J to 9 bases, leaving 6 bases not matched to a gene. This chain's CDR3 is CASSQDLGGLTQYF. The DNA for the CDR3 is TGTGCCAGCAGCCAAGATCTAGGGGGCTTGACGCAGTATTTT.

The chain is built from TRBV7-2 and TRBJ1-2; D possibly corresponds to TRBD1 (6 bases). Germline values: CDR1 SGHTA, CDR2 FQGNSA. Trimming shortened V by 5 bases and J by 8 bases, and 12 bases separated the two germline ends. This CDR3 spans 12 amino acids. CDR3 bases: TGTGCCAGCAGCCCGGACAGTAACGGCTACACCTTC. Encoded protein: CASSPDSNGYTF. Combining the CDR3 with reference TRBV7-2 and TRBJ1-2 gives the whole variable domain GAGVSQSPSNKVTEKGKDVELRCDPISGHTALYWYRQSLGQGLEFLIYFQGNSAPDKSGLPSDRFSAERTGGSVSTLTIQRTQQEDSAVYLCASSPDSNGYTFGSGTRLTVV.

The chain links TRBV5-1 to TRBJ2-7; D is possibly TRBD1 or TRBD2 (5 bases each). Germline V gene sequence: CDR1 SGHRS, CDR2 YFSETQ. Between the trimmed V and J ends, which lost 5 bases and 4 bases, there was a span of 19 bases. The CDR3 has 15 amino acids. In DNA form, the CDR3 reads TGCGCCAGCAGTTCGGGGAAGACAGCAGCATACGAGCAGTACTTC. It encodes CASSSGKTAAYEQYF.

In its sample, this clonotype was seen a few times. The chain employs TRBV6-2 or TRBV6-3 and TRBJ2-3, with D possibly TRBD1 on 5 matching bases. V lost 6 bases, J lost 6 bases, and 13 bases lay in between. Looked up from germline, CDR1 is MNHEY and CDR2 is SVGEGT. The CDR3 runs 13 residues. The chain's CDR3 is CASRQGLPDTQYF. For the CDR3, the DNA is TGTGCCAGCAGGCAGGGATTGCCGGATACGCAGTATTTT.

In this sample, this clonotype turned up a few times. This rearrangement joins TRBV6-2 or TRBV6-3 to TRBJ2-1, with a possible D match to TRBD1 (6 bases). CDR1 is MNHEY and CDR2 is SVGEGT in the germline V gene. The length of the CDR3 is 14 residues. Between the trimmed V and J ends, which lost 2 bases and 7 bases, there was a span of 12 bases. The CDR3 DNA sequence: TGTGCCAGCAGTTACGGGGGCAGGGCTAATGAGCAGTTCTTC. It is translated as CASSYGGRANEQFF.

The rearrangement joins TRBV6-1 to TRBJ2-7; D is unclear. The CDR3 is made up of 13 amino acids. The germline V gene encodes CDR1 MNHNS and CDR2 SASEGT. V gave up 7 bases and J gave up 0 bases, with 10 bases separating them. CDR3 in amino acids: CASIMGSSYEQYF. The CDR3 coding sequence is TGTGCCAGCATTATGGGTTCCTCCTACGAGCAGTACTTC.

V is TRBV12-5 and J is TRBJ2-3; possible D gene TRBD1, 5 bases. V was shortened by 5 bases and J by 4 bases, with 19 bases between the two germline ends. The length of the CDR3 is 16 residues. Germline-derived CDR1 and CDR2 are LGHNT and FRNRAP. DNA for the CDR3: TGTGCTAGTGGTAATCTGATCAGGGTTGACCCAGATACGCAGTATTTT. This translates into CASGNLIRVDPDTQYF.

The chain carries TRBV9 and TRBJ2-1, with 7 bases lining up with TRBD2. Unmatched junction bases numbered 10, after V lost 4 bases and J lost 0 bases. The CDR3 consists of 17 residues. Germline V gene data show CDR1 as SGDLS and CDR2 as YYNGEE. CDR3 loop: CASSPPARGSSYNEQFF. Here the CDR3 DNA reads TGTGCCAGCAGCCCCCCGGCGCGGGGGAGCTCCTACAATGAGCAGTTCTTC.

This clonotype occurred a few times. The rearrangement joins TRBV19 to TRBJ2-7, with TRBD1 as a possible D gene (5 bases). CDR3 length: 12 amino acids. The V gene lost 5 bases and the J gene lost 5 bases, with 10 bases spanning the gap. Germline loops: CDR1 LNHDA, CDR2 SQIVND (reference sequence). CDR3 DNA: TGTGCCAGTAGTTCCAGGGTCGACGAGCAGTACTTC. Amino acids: CASSSRVDEQYF.

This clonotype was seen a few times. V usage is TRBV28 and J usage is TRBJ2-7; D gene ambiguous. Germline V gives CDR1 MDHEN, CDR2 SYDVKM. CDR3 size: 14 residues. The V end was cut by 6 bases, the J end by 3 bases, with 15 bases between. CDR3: CASSTPASNYEQYF. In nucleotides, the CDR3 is TGTGCCAGCAGCACCCCCGCGTCAAACTACGAGCAGTACTTC.

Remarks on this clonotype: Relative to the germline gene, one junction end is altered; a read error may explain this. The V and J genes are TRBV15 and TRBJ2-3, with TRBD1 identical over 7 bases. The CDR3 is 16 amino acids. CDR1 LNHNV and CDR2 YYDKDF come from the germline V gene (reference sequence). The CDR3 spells CATSRERDRGTDTHYF. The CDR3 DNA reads TGTGCCACCAGCAGAGAACGGGACAGAGGCACAGATACGCACTATTTT.

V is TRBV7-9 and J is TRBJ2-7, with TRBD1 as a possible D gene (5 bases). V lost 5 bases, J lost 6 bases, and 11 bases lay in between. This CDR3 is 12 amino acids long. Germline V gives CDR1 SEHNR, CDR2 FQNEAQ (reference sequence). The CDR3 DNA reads TGTGCCAGCAGCCCAAGGGGCGGCGAGCAGTACTTC. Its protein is CASSPRGGEQYF.